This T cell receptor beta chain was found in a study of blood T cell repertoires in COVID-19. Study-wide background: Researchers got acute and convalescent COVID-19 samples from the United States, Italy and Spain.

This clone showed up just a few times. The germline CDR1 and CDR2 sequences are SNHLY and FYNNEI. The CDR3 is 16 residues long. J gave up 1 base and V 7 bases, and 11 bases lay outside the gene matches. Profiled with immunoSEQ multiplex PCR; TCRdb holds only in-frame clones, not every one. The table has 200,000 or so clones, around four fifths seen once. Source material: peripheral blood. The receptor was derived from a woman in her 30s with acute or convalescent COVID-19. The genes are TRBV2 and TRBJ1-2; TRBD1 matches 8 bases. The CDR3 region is CASKRAGGLSNYGYTF. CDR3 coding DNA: TGTGCCAGCAAGAGGGCAGGGGGCCTGAGTAACTATGGCTACACCTTC.